This T cell receptor (beta chain) is from a study of cytomegalovirus exposure and HLA in healthy donors. CDR1 and CDR2 from the germline V gene are SGHTA and FQGNSA. V lost 6 bases and J lost 1, with 9 bases in between. The CDR3 contains 13 residues. PCR involved 60 Vbeta and 13 Jbeta primers. Sequenced by immunoSEQ multiplex PCR; TCRdb stores in-frame clones only, minus some. The sample has around 120,000 clones; 70% to 80% are singletons. Sequenced sample: PBMCs. The V call is TRBV7-2, the J call TRBJ1-1; unclear D gene. This TCR derives from a human donor in good health. The CDR3 sequence is CASSFGSNTEAFF. As DNA, the CDR3 is TGTGCCAGCAGTTTCGGGTCGAACACTGAAGCTTTCTTT.